Included here is one T cell receptor (beta chain) sequence, with context. Its antigen is currently unknown. Clones were read by immunoSEQ multiplex PCR, and TCRdb kept only the in-frame ones, dropping some. The sample has about 83,000 clones; 95% to 98% are singletons. The data are from a study of Tregs in tolerant kidney transplant recipients. At the level of the study: The nonmyeloablative bone marrow transplants came from related graft donors, with transient mixed chimerism.

Unstimulated Tregs (CD4+CD25+CD127-) and CD4+CD25- non-Tregs were sorted from PBMCs. Study-wide findings and caveats: In tolerant patients, donor-specific Tregs outgrew total Tregs, suggesting antigen-driven expansion. The most relevant donor-specific Treg TCRbeta repertoire apparently came from expansion with activated donor B cells.

The germline V gene encodes CDR1 SGHTA and CDR2 FQGNSA. This CDR3 comprises 12 residues. V gave up 5 bases and J gave up 3 bases, with 5 bases separating them. The receptor comes from a human donor who received a combined kidney and bone marrow transplant. The gene calls are TRBV7-2 and TRBJ2-1, with no clear D. The sequencing used CD4+ T cells from blood, collected before the transplant. CDR3 nucleotide sequence: TGTGCCAGCAGCCTCTACTACAATGAGCAGTTCTTC. It encodes CASSLYYNEQFF.